This record concerns one T cell receptor beta chain sequence. Its antigen is unknown. This entry belongs to a study of PD-L1 blockade in urothelial cancer. Whole-study context: About 90% of the roughly 29 patients were men who had bladder-origin urothelial cancer. Counts from blood samples showed a median of around 150,000 T cells. Study-wide results and limits: Better survival was forecast by a pretreatment blood TCR clonality below the median.

As for time point: peripheral blood 6 weeks after treatment start. The protocol was immunoSEQ multiplex PCR, while the TCRdb copy is restricted to in-frame clones and leaves out a portion. The sample shows 41,000 or so clones, roughly 81% of them seen only once. The CDR3 length is 18 residues. Trimming removed 4 bases from V and 7 bases from J; junction bases left unmatched: 12. From germline, CDR1 is MDHEN and CDR2 SYDVKM. This receptor was taken from a man aged 70 or older with urothelial cancer. The sample here was PBMCs, taken around atezolizumab (anti-PD-L1) treatment. V usage is TRBV28 and J usage is TRBJ2-4; 14 bases are shared with TRBD2. CDR3 in DNA: TGTGCCAGCAGTTGGGAGGGGACTAGCGGGAGTAAGATGAACATTCAGTACTTC. Protein product: CASSWEGTSGSKMNIQYF.